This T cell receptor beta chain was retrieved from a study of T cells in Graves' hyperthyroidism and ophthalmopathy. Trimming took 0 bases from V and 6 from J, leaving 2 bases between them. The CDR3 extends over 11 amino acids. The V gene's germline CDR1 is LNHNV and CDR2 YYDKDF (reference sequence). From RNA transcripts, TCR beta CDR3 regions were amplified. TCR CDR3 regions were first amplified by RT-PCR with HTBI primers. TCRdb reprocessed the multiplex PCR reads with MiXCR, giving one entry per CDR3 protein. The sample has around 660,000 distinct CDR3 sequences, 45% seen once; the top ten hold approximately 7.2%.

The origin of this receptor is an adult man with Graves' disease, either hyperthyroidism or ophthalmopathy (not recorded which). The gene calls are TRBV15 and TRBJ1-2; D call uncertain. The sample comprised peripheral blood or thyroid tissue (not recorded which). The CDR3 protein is CATSRDNGYTF. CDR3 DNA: TGTGCCACCAGCAGAGACAATGGCTACACCTTC.